Following are 27 T cell receptor beta chains from one sample sequenced in a study of shared clonotypes between healthy human individuals. The assay was immunoSEQ multiplex PCR, and TCRdb's table has in-frame clones only and misses some. Of around 600,000 clones listed, roughly 95% are singletons. Only CD45RO-negative cells positively selected for CCR7 counted as naive CD8 cells, so terminally differentiated effector memory CD45RA+ cells were excluded. The specimen sequenced was naive CD8+ T cells sorted from blood. The receptors derive from a woman aged 25 to 39 in good health.

V is TRBV28 and J is TRBJ1-5, with TRBD1 identical over 8 bases. The germline gives CDR1 MDHEN, CDR2 SYDVKM. With 5 bases clipped from V and 5 bases from J, the junction kept 8 bases outside the gene matches. The CDR3 runs to 15 residues. The CDR3 DNA follows: TGTGCCAGCAGTCAGACAGGGGAAGAGGATCAGCCCCAGCATTTT. Residues: CASSQTGEEDQPQHF.

On this clone itself: One end of the junction varies from germline; a read error may be responsible. The same CDR3 can be traced to other DNA sequences in this sample. DNA of the CDR3: TGCGCCAGCAGCTTAGATCGGACCCCAGGAGGCTACACCTTC. The encoded protein is CASSLDRTPGGYTF. V gene TRBV7-9 combines with J gene TRBJ1-2, with D uncertain. There are 14 residues in the CDR3. Germline V gene sequence: CDR1 SEHNR, CDR2 FQNEAQ (reference sequence).

This clone was detected a few times. Other nucleotide sequences from this sample produce the same CDR3. V gene TRBV9 combines with J gene TRBJ2-5, with D unresolved. V was cut by 0 bases and J by 4 bases, with 7 bases left in between. CDR1 and CDR2 (germline): SGDLS, YYNGEE. The CDR3 spans 13 residues. CDR3 sequence reads: CASSVVLGETQYF. CDR3 DNA: TGTGCCAGCAGCGTAGTGTTAGGAGAGACCCAGTACTTC.

The chain joins TRBV5-4 to TRBJ2-1; D not resolved. Deletions cut 2 bases from V and 9 bases from J, with 9 bases between. This CDR3 spans 12 amino acids. Germline lookup yields CDR1 SGHNT and CDR2 YYREEE (reference sequence). CDR3 amino acids: CASSFRVGEQFF. The CDR3, as DNA: TGTGCCAGCAGCTTTCGAGTAGGTGAGCAGTTCTTC. The complete variable domain, with remaining parts taken from reference TRBV5-4 and TRBJ2-1, reads ETGVTQSPTHLIKTRGQQVTLRCSSQSGHNTVSWYQQALGQGPQFIFQYYREEENGRGNFPPRFSGLQFPNYSSELNVNALELDDSALYLCASSFRVGEQFFGPGTRLTVL.

The rearrangement links TRBV7-9 to TRBJ2-7, with a tentative D call TRBD1 (6 bases). The CDR3 is 15 residues long. Germline lookup yields CDR1 SEHNR and CDR2 FQNEAQ (reference sequence). Trimming removed 5 bases at V and 0 bases at J, with 14 bases between. CDR3 DNA sequence: TGTGCCAGCAGCAACCCCCGGGACATCTCCTACGAGCAGTACTTC. Protein product: CASSNPRDISYEQYF.

CDR3 sequence: CASSAEAQGRDYEQYF. The CDR3 nucleotides are TGTGCCAGCAGCGCGGAGGCGCAGGGTAGGGACTACGAGCAGTACTTC. V and J are TRBV7-2 and TRBJ2-7; the D gene could be TRBD1 or TRBD2 (5 bases each). CDR1 and CDR2 (germline): SGHTA, FQGNSA. The CDR3 covers 16 residues. V gave up 5 bases and J gave up 3 bases, with 20 bases separating them.

Worth noting for this clone: At the DNA level, this CDR3 is encoded by other sequences in the same sample as well. The chain employs TRBV27 and TRBJ2-7; perhaps TRBD2 as D (6 bases). Between the trimmed V and J ends, which lost 2 bases and 2 bases, there was a span of 7 bases. The CDR3 has 13 amino acids. CDR1 is MNHEY and CDR2 is SMNVEV in the germline V gene (reference sequence). The DNA for the CDR3 is TGTGCCAGCAGTTTAGCGGGAACCTACGAGCAGTACTTC. Amino acids: CASSLAGTYEQYF.

This clone showed up just a few times. The V call is TRBV7-9, the J call TRBJ2-7, with TRBD1 matching over 7 bases. This CDR3 is built from 14 residues. The J segment lost 3 bases and the V segment lost 5 bases, leaving 7 bases of the junction unmatched. Germline V gene data show CDR1 as SEHNR and CDR2 as FQNEAQ (reference sequence). The CDR3 DNA reads TGTGCCAGCAGCCCCGGACAGGCGATCTACGAGCAGTACTTC. It is translated as CASSPGQAIYEQYF.

The chain has TRBV7-9 and TRBJ2-3, with 9 bases aligning to TRBD2. This CDR3 spans 15 amino acids. Trimming took 3 bases from V and 4 from J; bases not matched to a gene: 5. The germline V gene has CDR1 SEHNR and CDR2 FQNEAQ (reference sequence). The CDR3: CASSFSGSGADTQYF. The CDR3 DNA reads TGTGCCAGCAGCTTTAGCGGGAGTGGCGCAGATACGCAGTATTTT.

The chain is built from TRBV7-2 and TRBJ2-7; no definite D call. CDR3 length equals 15 residues. CDR1 SGHTA and CDR2 FQGNSA come from the germline V gene. The V gene lost 1 base and the J gene lost 0 bases, with 10 bases spanning the gap. In DNA, the CDR3 is TGTGCCAGCAGCTTAGAGTGGGCTAGCTCCTACGAGCAGTACTTC. It translates to CASSLEWASSYEQYF.

The chain is built from TRBV7-2 and TRBJ2-7, with D perhaps TRBD1 (5 bases). V was trimmed by 5 bases and J by 4 bases, leaving 18 bases between them. The length of the CDR3 is 15 residues. Germline CDR1 SGHTA, CDR2 FQGNSA. In nucleotides, the CDR3 is TGTGCCAGCAGCCAGGGAATCGGAATCGTTTACGAGCAGTACTTC. This translates into CASSQGIGIVYEQYF.

This rearrangement joins TRBV13 to TRBJ2-7; a weak D match, TRBD2 (5 bases). V was trimmed by 3 bases and J by 2 bases, leaving 14 bases between them. The CDR3 is made up of 15 amino acids. The germline gives CDR1 PRHDT, CDR2 FYEKMQ (reference sequence). Here the CDR3 reads CASSFGSLGTYEQYF. Written as DNA, the CDR3 is TGTGCCAGCAGCTTCGGCAGCCTCGGGACCTACGAGCAGTACTTC.

The chain carries TRBV9 and TRBJ1-5, with D tentatively TRBD1 (5 bases). The CDR3 spans 13 residues. V was trimmed by 0 bases and J by 11 bases, leaving 12 bases between them. CDR1 SGDLS and CDR2 YYNGEE come from the germline V gene. CDR3 in DNA: TGTGCCAGCAGCGTAGACACAGGTAGTACCCAGCATTTT. As protein: CASSVDTGSTQHF.

The V and J genes are TRBV2 and TRBJ2-6; D is uncertain. The CDR3 covers 14 residues. CDR1 is SNHLY, CDR2 FYNNEI, per germline. The V gene lost 8 bases and the J gene lost 4 bases, with 12 bases spanning the gap. Here the CDR3 DNA reads TGTGCCAGCGGATTGACATTCGGGGCCAACGTCCTGACTTTC. This codes for CASGLTFGANVLTF.

V and J are TRBV11-3 and TRBJ2-7; D is perhaps TRBD1 or TRBD2 (6 bases each). CDR1 and CDR2 (germline): SGHNT, YENEEA. CDR3 length equals 15 residues. Trimming pared 5 bases from V and 0 bases from J, leaving 14 bases between. Here the CDR3 DNA reads TGTGCCAGCAGCCCGGGGGTGGACAGCTCCTACGAGCAGTACTTC. Encoded protein: CASSPGVDSSYEQYF.

A remark on this clone: The sample carries other DNA sequences with the same CDR3. V is TRBV9 and J is TRBJ2-3; D is uncertain. CDR1 is SGDLS, CDR2 YYNGEE, per germline. V lost 0 bases and J lost 0, with 5 bases in between. The length of the CDR3 is 14 residues. CDR3 residues: CASSVGGSTDTQYF. The CDR3 nucleotides read TGTGCCAGCAGCGTAGGGGGTAGCACAGATACGCAGTATTTT.

V gene TRBV4-1 combines with J gene TRBJ2-5; possibly TRBD1 for D (6 bases). The CDR3 covers 13 residues. The V and J ends lost 4 bases and 5 bases respectively, with 11 bases between them. Germline V gene sequence: CDR1 MGHRA, CDR2 YSYEKL. In nucleotides, the CDR3 is TGCGCCAGCAGCCTCGTGAGGGGGGAGACCCAGTACTTC. Residues: CASSLVRGETQYF.

V is TRBV7-8 and J is TRBJ2-5, with 10 bases aligning to TRBD1. CDR3 length: 15 residues. Germline CDR1 is SGHVS and CDR2 is FQNEAQ. V lost 3 bases to trimming and J lost 5 bases; unmatched junction nucleotides: 6. The CDR3 loop is CASSLGTGERETQYF. CDR3 DNA sequence: TGTGCCAGCAGCTTGGGGACAGGGGAACGGGAGACCCAGTACTTC.

The DNA of the CDR3 is TGTGCCATCAGTGGGGCGGCGGTTAGAGTATTAAATGAGCAGTTCTTC. Translating gives CAISGAAVRVLNEQFF. V and J are TRBV10-3 and TRBJ2-1; no definite D call. CDR1 ENHRY and CDR2 SYGVKD come from the germline V gene. The CDR3 is made up of 16 amino acids. V was cut by 4 bases and J by 7 bases, with 20 bases left in between.

The chain combines TRBV28 with TRBJ2-7, with D unclear. Germline CDR1 is MDHEN and CDR2 is SYDVKM. CDR3 length equals 19 residues. The germline V and J ends were trimmed by 1 base and 3 bases, with 25 bases remaining between them. CDR3 protein: CASSLLGSGGPIAYYEQYF. CDR3 DNA sequence: TGTGCCAGCAGTTTATTGGGTTCTGGCGGCCCTATAGCCTACTACGAGCAGTACTTC.

The chain links TRBV4-2 to TRBJ2-5, with 10 bases identical to TRBD2. Germline V gene data show CDR1 as LGHNA and CDR2 as YNFKEQ. The CDR3 runs 19 residues. Germline trimming cut 0 bases from V and 5 bases from J; bases unmatched to any gene: 15. The DNA for the CDR3 is TGTGCCAGCAGCCAAGATAGGTTCTCGGTGCTAGCGGGAGATGAGACCCAGTACTTC. Its protein product is CASSQDRFSVLAGDETQYF.

The chain uses TRBV7-9 and TRBJ2-1; 8 nucleotides align to TRBD2. The germline CDR1 and CDR2 sequences are SEHNR and FQNEAQ (reference sequence). Germline trimming cut 4 bases from V and 8 bases from J; bases unmatched to any gene: 16. The CDR3 length is 17 residues. In DNA, the CDR3 is TGTGCCAGCAGCTACTCCCCTTGGGGGCGGGAGGCGGATGAGCAGTTCTTC. Translated: CASSYSPWGREADEQFF.

This clone was seen just once. The chain couples TRBV4-1 to TRBJ2-1, with 8 nucleotides matching TRBD2. The CDR3 spans 15 residues. V shed 4 bases and J 0 bases; nucleotides not matched to a gene: 2. Germline V gene sequence: CDR1 MGHRA, CDR2 YSYEKL. The CDR3 reads CASSPGLGSYNEQFF. The DNA of the CDR3 is TGCGCCAGCAGCCCGGGACTAGGCTCCTACAATGAGCAGTTCTTC.

The chain joins TRBV28 to TRBJ1-1, with a possible D match to TRBD1 (5 bases). The length of the CDR3 is 13 residues. The ends were cut back, 4 bases at V and 4 bases at J, with 10 bases in the middle. Germline V CDR1 and CDR2: MDHEN, SYDVKM. The CDR3 spells CASSSPGGTEAFF. CDR3 bases: TGTGCCAGCAGTTCTCCGGGGGGCACTGAAGCTTTCTTT.

To note about this clone: The junction does not match germline at one end; this may be a read error. The chain couples TRBV15 to TRBJ2-1; 9 nucleotides agree with TRBD2. This CDR3 region has 15 residues. Looked up from germline, CDR1 is LNHNV and CDR2 is YYDKDF (reference sequence). The chain's CDR3 is CATSGDSGSGYEQFF. In DNA form, the CDR3 reads TGTGCCACCAGCGGAGATAGCGGGAGTGGGTATGAGCAGTTCTTC. The whole variable domain, remainder taken from reference TRBV15 and TRBJ2-1, is DAMVIQNPRYQVTQFGKPVTLSCSQTLNHNVMYWYQQKSSQAPKLLFHYYDKDFNNEADTPDNFQSRRPNTSFCFLDIRSPGLGDTAMYLCATSGDSGSGYEQFFGPGTRLTVL.

J is TRBJ2-7 and V is TRBV14, with D unclear. Between the trimmed V and J ends, which lost 2 bases and 2 bases, there was a span of 19 bases. The germline V gene has CDR1 SGHDN and CDR2 FVKESK. This CDR3 has 17 residues. CDR3 sequence (DNA): TGTGCCAGCAGCCAATGGCCTCGGAACCCCCCTACCTACGAGCAGTACTTC. This gives the protein CASSQWPRNPPTYEQYF. The entire variable domain, with the rest obtained from reference TRBV14 and TRBJ2-7, is as follows: EAGVTQFPSHSVIEKGQTVTLRCDPISGHDNLYWYRRVMGKEIKFLLHFVKESKQDESGMPNNRFLAERTGGTYSTLKVQPAELEDSGVYFCASSQWPRNPPTYEQYFGPGTRLTVT.

This clone was seen once. The chain employs TRBV28 and TRBJ2-6; D ambiguous. The V and J ends lost 6 bases and 0 bases respectively, with 12 bases between them. In germline, CDR1 is MDHEN, CDR2 SYDVKM. The CDR3 sequence is 16 residues long. The CDR3 loop reads CASSLLLPSGANVLTF. In DNA form, the CDR3 reads TGTGCCAGCAGCCTCCTCCTACCCTCTGGGGCCAACGTCCTGACTTTC.